This TCR beta chain was recovered during a study of identifying expanded T cells in peripheral blood. The CDR3 has 19 amino acids. J gave up 0 bases and V 2 bases, and 6 bases lay outside the gene matches. Germline V lookup: CDR1 LGHNA, CDR2 YSLEER. This clone is a singleton in its sample. Data came from immunoSEQ multiplex PCR; TCRdb stores just in-frame clones and leaves some out. Of 81,000 or so clones listed, 84% were seen once; the top ten hold 15% to 20%. This chain uses TRBV4-3 with TRBJ2-1, with 14 nucleotides matching TRBD2. The receptor's source is a person aged 18 to 75 in good health. Material: blood. CDR3 coding DNA: TGCGCCAGCAGCCAAACGGGACTAGCGGGGGATAGCTCCTACAATGAGCAGTTCTTC. Its protein is CASSQTGLAGDSSYNEQFF.